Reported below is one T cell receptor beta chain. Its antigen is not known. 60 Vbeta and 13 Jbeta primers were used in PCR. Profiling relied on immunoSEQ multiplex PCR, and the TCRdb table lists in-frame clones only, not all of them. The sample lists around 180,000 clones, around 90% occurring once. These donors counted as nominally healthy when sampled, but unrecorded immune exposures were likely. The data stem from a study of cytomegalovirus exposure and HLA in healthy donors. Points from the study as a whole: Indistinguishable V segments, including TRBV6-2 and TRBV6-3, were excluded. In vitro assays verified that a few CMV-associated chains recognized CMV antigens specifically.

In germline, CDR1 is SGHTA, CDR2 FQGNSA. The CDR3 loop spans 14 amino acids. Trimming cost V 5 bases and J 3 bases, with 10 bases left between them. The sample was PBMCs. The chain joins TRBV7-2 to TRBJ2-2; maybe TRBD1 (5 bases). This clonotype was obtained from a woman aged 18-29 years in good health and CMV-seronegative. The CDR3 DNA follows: TGTGCCAGCAGCCTTGGGGCCTACACCGGGGAGCTGTTTTTT. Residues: CASSLGAYTGELFF. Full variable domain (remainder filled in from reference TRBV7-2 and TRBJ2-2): GAGVSQSPSNKVTEKGKDVELRCDPISGHTALYWYRQSLGQGLEFLIYFQGNSAPDKSGLPSDRFSAERTGGSVSTLTIQRTQQEDSAVYLCASSLGAYTGELFFGEGSRLTVL.